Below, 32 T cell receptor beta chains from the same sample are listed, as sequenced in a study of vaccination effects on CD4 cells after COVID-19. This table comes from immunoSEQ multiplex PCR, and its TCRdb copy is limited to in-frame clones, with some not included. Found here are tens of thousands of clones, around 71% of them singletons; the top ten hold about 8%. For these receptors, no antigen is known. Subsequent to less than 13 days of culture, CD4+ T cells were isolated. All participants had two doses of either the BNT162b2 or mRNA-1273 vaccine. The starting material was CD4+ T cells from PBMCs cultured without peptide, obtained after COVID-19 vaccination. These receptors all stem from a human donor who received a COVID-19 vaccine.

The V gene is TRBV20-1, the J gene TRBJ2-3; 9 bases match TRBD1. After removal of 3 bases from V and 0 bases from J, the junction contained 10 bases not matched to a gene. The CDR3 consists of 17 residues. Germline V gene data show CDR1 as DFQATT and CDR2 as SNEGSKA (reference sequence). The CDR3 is CSASGPHRGRSTDTQYF. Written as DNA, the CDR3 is TGCAGTGCTAGTGGCCCCCACAGGGGGCGGAGCACAGATACGCAGTATTTT.

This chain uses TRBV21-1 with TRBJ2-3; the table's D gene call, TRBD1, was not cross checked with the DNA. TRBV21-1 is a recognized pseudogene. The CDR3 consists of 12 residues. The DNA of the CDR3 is TGTGCCAGCGTTGGAGGCCAGGGGTCGCAGTATTTT. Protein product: CASVGGQGSQYF.

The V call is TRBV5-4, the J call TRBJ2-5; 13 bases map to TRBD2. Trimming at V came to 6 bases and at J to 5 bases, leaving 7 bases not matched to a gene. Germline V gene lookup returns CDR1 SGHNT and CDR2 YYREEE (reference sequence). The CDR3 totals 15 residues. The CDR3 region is CASTPGTSGTETQYF. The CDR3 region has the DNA TGTGCCAGCACCCCCGGGACTAGCGGGACTGAGACCCAGTACTTC.

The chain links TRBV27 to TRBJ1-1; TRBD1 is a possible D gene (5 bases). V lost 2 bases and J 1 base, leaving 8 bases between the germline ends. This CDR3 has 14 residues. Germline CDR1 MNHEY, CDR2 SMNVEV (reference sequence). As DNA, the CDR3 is TGTGCCAGCAGTTTAACAGGACCGAACACTGAAGCTTTCTTT. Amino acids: CASSLTGPNTEAFF.

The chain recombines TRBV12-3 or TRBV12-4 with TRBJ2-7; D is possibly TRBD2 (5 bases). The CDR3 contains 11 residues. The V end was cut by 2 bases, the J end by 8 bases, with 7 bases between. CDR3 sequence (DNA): TGTGCCAGCAGTTTATGGGAGAAGCAGTACTTC. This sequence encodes CASSLWEKQYF.

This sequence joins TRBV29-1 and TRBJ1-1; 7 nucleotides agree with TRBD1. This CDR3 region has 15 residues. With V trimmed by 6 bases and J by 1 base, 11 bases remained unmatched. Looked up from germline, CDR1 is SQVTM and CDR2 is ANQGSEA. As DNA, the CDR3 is TGCAGCGTCGGGGGCGGGACAGCTGAGAACACTGAAGCTTTCTTT. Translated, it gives CSVGGGTAENTEAFF.

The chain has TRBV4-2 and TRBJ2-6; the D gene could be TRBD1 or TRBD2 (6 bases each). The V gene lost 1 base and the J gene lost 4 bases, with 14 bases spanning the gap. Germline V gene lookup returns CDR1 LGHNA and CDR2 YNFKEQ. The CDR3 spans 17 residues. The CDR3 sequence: CASSQAGGRSGANVLTF. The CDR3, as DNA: TGTGCCAGCAGCCAAGCTGGGGGGCGCTCCGGGGCCAACGTCCTGACTTTC.

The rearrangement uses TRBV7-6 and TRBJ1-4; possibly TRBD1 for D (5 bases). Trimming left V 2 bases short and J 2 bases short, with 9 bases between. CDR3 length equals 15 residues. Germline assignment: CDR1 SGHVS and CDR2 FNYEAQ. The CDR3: CASSLSRATNEKLFF. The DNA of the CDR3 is TGTGCCAGCAGCTTAAGCAGGGCCACTAATGAAAAACTGTTTTTT.

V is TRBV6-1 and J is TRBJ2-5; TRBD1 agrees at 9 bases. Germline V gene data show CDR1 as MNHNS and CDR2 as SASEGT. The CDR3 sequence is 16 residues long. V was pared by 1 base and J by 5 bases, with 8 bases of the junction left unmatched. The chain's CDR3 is CASSEVGQGIWETQYF. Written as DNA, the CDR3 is TGTGCCAGCAGTGAAGTGGGACAGGGTATCTGGGAGACCCAGTACTTC.

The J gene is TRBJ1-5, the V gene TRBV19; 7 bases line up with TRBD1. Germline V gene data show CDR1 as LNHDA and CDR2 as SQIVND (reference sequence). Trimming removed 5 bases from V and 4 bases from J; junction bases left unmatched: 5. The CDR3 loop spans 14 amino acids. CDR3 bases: TGTGCCAGTAGTTCGCAGGGGGGTAATCAGCCCCAGCATTTT. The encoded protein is CASSSQGGNQPQHF.

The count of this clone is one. CDR3 nucleotide sequence: TGTGCCAGCAGTTTTCGGGTTAGAAACACCATATATTTT. Protein product: CASSFRVRNTIYF. The chain couples TRBV12-3 or TRBV12-4 to TRBJ1-3; D is uncertain. Trimming shortened V by 3 bases and J by 5 bases, and 8 bases separated the two germline ends. The CDR3 is 13 residues long.

CDR3 loop: CASSESRQGALNEKLFF. The DNA for the CDR3 is TGTGCCAGCAGTGAGAGTCGTCAGGGGGCACTTAATGAAAAACTGTTTTTT. The V call is TRBV6-1, the J call TRBJ1-4; 8 bases are a match to TRBD1. The CDR3 runs 17 residues. Germline CDR1 reads MNHNS; CDR2 reads SASEGT. V lost 3 bases and J lost 4; bases outside the gene matches: 10.

CDR3 DNA: TGTGCCAGCAGCGACCCTAGCGGGGGGGCGACCGGGGAGCTGTTTTTT. Translating it yields CASSDPSGGATGELFF. The chain uses TRBV5-4 and TRBJ2-2, with TRBD2 identical over 12 bases. The CDR3 covers 16 residues. Trimming took 4 bases from V and 5 from J; bases not matched to a gene: 6. Germline values: CDR1 SGHNT, CDR2 YYREEE (reference sequence).

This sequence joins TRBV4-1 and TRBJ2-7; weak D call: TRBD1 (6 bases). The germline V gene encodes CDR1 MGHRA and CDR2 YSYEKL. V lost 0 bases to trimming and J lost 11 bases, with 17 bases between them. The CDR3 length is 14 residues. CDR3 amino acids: CASSQDSVTKGEYF. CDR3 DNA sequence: TGCGCCAGCAGCCAAGACTCGGTCACGAAGGGGGAGTACTTC.

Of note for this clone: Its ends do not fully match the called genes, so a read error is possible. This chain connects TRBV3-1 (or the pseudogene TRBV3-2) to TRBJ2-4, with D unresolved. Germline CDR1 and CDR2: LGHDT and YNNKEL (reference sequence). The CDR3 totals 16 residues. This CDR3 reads CASSQVGGIEKNTQYF. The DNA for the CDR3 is TGTGCCAGCAGCCAAGTGGGCGGTATCGAAAAAAACACTCAGTACTTC.

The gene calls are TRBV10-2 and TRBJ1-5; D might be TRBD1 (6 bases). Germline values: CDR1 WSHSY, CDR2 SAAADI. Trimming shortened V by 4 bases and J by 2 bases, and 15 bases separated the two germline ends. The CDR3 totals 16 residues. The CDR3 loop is CASSVAGDGGNQPQHF. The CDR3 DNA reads TGCGCCAGCAGTGTTGCAGGGGACGGAGGCAATCAGCCCCAGCATTTT.

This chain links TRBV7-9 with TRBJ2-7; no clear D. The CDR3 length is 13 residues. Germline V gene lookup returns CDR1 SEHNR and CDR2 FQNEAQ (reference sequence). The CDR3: CAVGSEVAYEQYF. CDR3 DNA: TGTGCGGTGGGCTCCGAAGTGGCCTACGAGCAGTACTTC.

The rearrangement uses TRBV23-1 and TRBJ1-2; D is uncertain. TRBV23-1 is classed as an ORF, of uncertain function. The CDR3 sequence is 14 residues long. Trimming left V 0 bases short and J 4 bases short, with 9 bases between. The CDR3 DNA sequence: TGCGCCAGCAGTCAATCCTCCGGGCCCTATGGCTACACCTTC. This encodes CASSQSSGPYGYTF.

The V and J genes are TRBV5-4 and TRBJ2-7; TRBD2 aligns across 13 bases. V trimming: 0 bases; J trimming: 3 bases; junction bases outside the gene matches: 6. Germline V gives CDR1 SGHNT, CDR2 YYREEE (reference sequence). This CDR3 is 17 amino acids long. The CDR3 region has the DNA TGTGCCAGCAGCTTGGGACTAGCGGGGGGAACCCTCTACGAGCAGTACTTC. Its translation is CASSLGLAGGTLYEQYF.

For the CDR3, the DNA is TGTGCCAGCAGTGAATCGCAACTGAGGGAGTTCTTC. Translating it yields CASSESQLREFF. The chain combines TRBV6-1 with TRBJ2-1; TRBD2 might be the D (5 bases). V shed 2 bases and J shed 14 bases, with 13 bases lying between them. The CDR3 is 12 residues long. CDR1 and CDR2 (germline): MNHNS, SASEGT.

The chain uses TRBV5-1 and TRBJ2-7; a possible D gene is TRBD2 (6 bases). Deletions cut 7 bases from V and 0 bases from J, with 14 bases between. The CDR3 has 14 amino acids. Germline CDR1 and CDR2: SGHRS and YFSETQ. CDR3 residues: CASRGGVSSYEQYF. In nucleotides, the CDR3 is TGCGCCAGCCGAGGCGGGGTGAGCTCCTACGAGCAGTACTTC.

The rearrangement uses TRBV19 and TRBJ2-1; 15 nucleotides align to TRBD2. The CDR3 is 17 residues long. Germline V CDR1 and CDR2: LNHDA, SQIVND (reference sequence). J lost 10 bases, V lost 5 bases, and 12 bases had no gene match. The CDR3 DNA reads TGTGCCAGTAGTTCGATTCCCGGGACTAGCGGGAGGAACGAGCAGTTCTTC. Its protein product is CASSSIPGTSGRNEQFF.

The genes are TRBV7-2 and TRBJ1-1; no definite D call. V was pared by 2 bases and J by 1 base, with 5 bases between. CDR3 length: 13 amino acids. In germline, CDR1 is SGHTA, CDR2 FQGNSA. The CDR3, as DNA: TGTGCCAGCAGCTTACCGTCGAACACTGAAGCTTTCTTT. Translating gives CASSLPSNTEAFF.

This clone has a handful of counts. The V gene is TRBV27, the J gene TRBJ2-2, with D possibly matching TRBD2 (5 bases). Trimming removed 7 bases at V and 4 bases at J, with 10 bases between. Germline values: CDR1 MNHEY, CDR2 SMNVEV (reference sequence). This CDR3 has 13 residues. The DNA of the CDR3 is TGTGCCAGCAAGAGAGAGGGCACCGGGGAGCTGTTTTTT. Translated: CASKREGTGELFF.

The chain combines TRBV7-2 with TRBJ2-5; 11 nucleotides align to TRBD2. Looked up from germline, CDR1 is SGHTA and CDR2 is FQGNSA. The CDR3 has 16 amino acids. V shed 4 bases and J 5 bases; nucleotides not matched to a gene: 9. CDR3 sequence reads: CASSYVSGGAVETQYF. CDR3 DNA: TGTGCCAGCAGCTACGTTAGCGGGGGGGCGGTTGAGACCCAGTACTTC.

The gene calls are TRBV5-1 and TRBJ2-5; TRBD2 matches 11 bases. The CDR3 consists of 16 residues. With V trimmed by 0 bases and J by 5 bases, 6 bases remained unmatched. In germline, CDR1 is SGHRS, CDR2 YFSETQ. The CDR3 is CASSLATSGVWETQYF. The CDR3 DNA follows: TGCGCCAGCAGCTTGGCGACTAGCGGGGTTTGGGAGACCCAGTACTTC.

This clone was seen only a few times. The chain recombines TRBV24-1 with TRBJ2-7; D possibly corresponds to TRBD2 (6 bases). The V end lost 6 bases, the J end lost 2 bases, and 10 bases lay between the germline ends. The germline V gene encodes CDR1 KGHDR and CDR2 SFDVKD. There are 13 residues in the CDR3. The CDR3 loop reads CATSLGGAYEQYF. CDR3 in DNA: TGTGCCACCAGTCTTGGAGGGGCCTACGAGCAGTACTTC.

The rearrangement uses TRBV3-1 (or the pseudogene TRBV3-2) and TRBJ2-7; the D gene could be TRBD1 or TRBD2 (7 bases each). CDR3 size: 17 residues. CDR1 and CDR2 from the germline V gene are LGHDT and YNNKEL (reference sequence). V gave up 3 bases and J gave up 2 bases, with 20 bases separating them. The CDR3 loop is CASSQLTRGRGTYEQYF. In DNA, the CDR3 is TGTGCCAGCAGCCAGCTTACGAGGGGGCGGGGGACCTACGAGCAGTACTTC.

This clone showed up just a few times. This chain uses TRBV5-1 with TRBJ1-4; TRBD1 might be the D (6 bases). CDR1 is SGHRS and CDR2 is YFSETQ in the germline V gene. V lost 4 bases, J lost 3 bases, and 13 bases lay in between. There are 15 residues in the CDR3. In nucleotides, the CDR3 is TGCGCCAGCAGCCCGCAGGGGTCCGCTAATGAAAAACTGTTTTTT. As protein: CASSPQGSANEKLFF. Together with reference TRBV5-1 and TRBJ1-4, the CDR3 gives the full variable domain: KAGVTQTPRYLIKTRGQQVTLSCSPISGHRSVSWYQQTPGQGLQFLFEYFSETQRNKGNFPGRFSGRQFSNSRSEMNVSTLELGDSALYLCASSPQGSANEKLFFGSGTQLSVL.

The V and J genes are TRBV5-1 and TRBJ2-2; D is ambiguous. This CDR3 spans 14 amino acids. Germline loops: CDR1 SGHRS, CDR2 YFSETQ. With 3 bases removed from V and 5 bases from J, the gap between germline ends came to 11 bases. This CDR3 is CASSSGVETGELFF. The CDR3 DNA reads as TGCGCCAGCAGCTCTGGGGTGGAAACCGGGGAGCTGTTTTTT.

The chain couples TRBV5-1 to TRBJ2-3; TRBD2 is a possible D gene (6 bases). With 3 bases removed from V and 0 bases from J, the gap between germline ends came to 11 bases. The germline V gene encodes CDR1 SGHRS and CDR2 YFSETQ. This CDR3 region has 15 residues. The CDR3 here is CASSSSGSSTDTQYF. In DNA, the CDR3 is TGCGCCAGCAGCTCGAGCGGGTCTAGCACAGATACGCAGTATTTT.

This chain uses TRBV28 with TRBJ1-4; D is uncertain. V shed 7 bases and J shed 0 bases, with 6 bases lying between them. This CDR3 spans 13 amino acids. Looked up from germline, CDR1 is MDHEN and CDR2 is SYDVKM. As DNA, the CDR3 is TGTGCCAGCAAAGTTGCAACTAATGAAAAACTGTTTTTT. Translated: CASKVATNEKLFF.